A single T cell receptor beta chain is shown here with its context. Antigen unknown. Every CD8+ T cell subset underwent triplicate sorting at 250,000 to 300,000 cells apiece. This entry comes from a study of CXCR3-negative and CXCR3-positive naive CD8 T cells. Study as a whole: Every library held about 1.5 +/- 0.3 million TRB reads, and the total came to about 135 million. General study points: TRB CDR3 hydrophobicity was greater in CXCR3-positive naive cells than in CXCR3-negative naive cells. Within a donor, both naive subsets shared TRBV-TRBJ usage, unlike memory cells. In cryopreserved cells, CXCR3 expression partially decreased, and fresh PBMCs were used in most assays.

The CDR3 consists of 15 residues. Germline CDR1 and CDR2: SGHVS and FNYEAQ. UMI-labeled TRB cDNA libraries were prepared by 5' RACE. TCRdb re-called the 5' RACE reads; one entry per CDR3 protein, DNA not given. The data include roughly 100,000 distinct CDR3 sequences; the top ten clones carry approximately 0.38%. The sequence was collected from a human donor in good health. Some clones in this sample may be carry-over from other donors' samples. The sample taken for sequencing was naive CXCR3+ CD8+ T cells from blood. Subset in this sample: CD45RO-CCR7+CD27+CD95- naive CD8+ T cells expressing CXCR3 (TNR3+). The rearrangement links TRBV7-6 to TRBJ2-7; TCRdb calls TRBD1, which cannot be checked without DNA. The CDR3 protein is CASSHGTDSAYEQYF.